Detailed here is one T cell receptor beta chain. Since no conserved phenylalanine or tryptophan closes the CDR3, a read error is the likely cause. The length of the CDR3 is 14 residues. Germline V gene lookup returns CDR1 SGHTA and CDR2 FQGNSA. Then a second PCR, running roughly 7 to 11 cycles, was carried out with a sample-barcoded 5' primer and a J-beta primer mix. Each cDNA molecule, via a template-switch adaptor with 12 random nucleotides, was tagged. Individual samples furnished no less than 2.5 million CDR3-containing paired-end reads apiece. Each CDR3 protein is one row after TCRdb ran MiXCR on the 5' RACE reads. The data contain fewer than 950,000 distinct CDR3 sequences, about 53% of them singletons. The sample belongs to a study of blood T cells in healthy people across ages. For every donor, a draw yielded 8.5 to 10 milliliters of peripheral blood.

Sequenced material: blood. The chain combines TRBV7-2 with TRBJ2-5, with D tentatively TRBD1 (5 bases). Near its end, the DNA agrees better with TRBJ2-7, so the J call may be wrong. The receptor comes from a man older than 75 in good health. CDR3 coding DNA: TGTGCCAGCACTCGGACCCCCACAGGCCACGAGCAGTACTAC. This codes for CASTRTPTGHEQYY.